These T cell receptor beta chains were read from a single sample in a study of T-cell memory formation after mild COVID-19. TCRdb reprocessed the 5' RACE reads with MiXCR, giving one entry per CDR3 protein. The sample includes nearly 250,000 distinct CDR3 sequences, over 15% of them seen just once. What was sequenced was PBMCs or a T cell subset sorted from them (not recorded which). The receptors here all came from an adult woman who had mild COVID-19 (a few samples of this study predate the infection). Cell type and time point are not known. The CDR3 runs from the conserved cysteine through the conserved F or W. The D gene is left open where the match is weak. The listing skips clone size in some rows; elsewhere it reads once, few, many or a size class.

TRBJ2-7 TRBD2 TRBV6-6 many CASSYASGGQQYF TGTGCCAGCAGTTACGCTAGCGGGGGTCAGCAGTACTTC
TRBJ1-1 . TRBV19 . CASSINPFMNTEAFF TGTGCCAGTAGTATTAATCCGTTCATGAACACTGAAGCTTTCTTT
TRBJ2-3 . TRBV14 . CASSQNGGSNTDTQYF TGTGCCAGCAGCCAGAATGGGGGGAGTAACACAGATACGCAGTATTTT
TRBJ2-5 . TRBV7-2 . CASSLARRGVETQYF TGTGCCAGCAGCTTAGCGCGGAGAGGGGTAGAGACCCAGTACTTC
TRBJ2-1 TRBD2 TRBV7-3 few CASSLRRLAAYNEQFF TGTGCCAGCAGCTTAAGGCGGCTAGCGGCCTACAATGAGCAGTTCTTC
TRBJ2-5 . TRBV9 . CASSTGQQETQYF TGTGCCAGCAGCACAGGACAGCAAGAGACCCAGTACTTC
TRBJ2-3 TRBD2 TRBV20-1 . CSARVGLAGVSDTQYF TGCAGTGCTAGAGTTGGACTAGCGGGAGTGTCAGATACGCAGTATTTT
TRBJ2-3 TRBD2 TRBV28 . CASSFRAGTTDTQYF TGTGCCAGCAGTTTCCGAGCGGGGACCACAGATACGCAGTATTTT
TRBJ1-1 . TRBV25-1 few CASAQTGTNTEAFF TGTGCCAGCGCCCAAACAGGGACGAACACTGAAGCTTTCTTT
TRBJ1-1 . TRBV20-1 . CSAGWGPAEAFF TGCAGTGCGGGGTGGGGGCCCGCTGAAGCTTTCTTT
TRBJ1-2 . TRBV3-1 . CASSRAIYHGYTF TGTGCCAGCAGCCGGGCCATCTATCATGGCTACACCTTC
TRBJ1-1 TRBD1 TRBV28 few CASSLQYGTGGTEAFF TGTGCCAGCAGCCTCCAATATGGGACAGGGGGCACTGAAGCTTTCTTT
TRBJ1-2 . TRBV29-1 few CSVGTQLYGYTF TGCAGCGTCGGGACACAGCTCTATGGCTACACCTTC
TRBJ2-3 . TRBV5-1 few CASSLGSGALSTDTQYF TGCGCCAGCAGCTTGGGGTCAGGGGCGCTTAGCACAGATACGCAGTATTTT
TRBJ1-5 . TRBV18 . CASSPREHNQPQHF TGTGCCAGCTCACCCCGGGAGCATAATCAGCCCCAGCATTTT
TRBJ2-7 . TRBV5-1 few CASSAAYEQYF TGCGCCAGCAGCGCAGCTTACGAGCAGTACTTC
TRBJ1-2 TRBD1 TRBV20-1 . CSASPPTGASYGYTF TGCAGTGCTAGCCCACCCACAGGGGCCAGCTATGGCTACACCTTC
TRBJ2-4 TRBD1 TRBV5-1 few CASSQPGDRVNIQYF TGCGCCAGCAGCCAACCGGGGGACAGGGTAAACATTCAGTACTTC
TRBJ1-1 . TRBV12-3/TRBV12-4 . CASSFSGRGRLAFF TGTGCCAGCAGTTTTTCTGGCCGGGGGCGATTGGCTTTCTTT
TRBJ2-1 . TRBV5-1 . CASRRESSYNEQFF TGCGCCAGCAGGCGTGAGAGCTCCTACAATGAGCAGTTCTTC
TRBJ2-3 . TRBV3-1 . CASSQEGGAGTDTQYF TGTGCCAGCAGCCAAGAGGGGGGGGCCGGCACAGATACGCAGTATTTT
TRBJ2-7 . TRBV7-2 many CASSPSRGEQYF TGTGCCAGCAGCCCATCCCGGGGGGAGCAGTACTTC
TRBJ1-1 . TRBV6-2/TRBV6-3 few CASRPDRLNTEAFF TGTGCCAGCAGACCGGACAGATTGAACACTGAAGCTTTCTTT